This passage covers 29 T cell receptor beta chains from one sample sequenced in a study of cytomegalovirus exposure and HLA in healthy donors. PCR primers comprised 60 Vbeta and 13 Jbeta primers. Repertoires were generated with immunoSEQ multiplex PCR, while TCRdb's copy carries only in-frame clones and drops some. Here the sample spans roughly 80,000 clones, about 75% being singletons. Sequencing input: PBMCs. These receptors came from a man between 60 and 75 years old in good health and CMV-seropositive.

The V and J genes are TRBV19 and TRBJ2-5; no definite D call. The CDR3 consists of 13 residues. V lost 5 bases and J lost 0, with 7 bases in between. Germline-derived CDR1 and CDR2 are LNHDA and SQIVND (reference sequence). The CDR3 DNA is TGTGCCAGTAGTCAACAGTACCAAGAGACCCAGTACTTC. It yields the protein CASSQQYQETQYF.

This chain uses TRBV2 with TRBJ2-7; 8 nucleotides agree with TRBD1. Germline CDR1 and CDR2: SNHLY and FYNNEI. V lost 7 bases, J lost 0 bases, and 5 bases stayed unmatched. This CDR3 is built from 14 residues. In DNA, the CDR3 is TGTGCCAGCAATTGGGACAGGAGCTCCTACGAGCAGTACTTC. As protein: CASNWDRSSYEQYF.

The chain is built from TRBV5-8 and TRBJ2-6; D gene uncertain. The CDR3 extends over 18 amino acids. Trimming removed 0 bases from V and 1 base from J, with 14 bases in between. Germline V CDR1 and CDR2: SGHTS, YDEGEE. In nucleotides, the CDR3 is TGTGCCAGCAGCTTGGCCATGTTTTGGAGTTCTGGGGCCAACGTCCTGACTTTC. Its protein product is CASSLAMFWSSGANVLTF.

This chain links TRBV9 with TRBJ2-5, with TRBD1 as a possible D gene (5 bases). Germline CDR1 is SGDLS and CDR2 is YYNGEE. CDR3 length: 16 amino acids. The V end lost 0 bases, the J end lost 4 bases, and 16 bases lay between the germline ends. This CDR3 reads CASSVDRGTLVETQYF. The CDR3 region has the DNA TGTGCCAGCAGCGTAGATAGGGGCACGTTGGTAGAGACCCAGTACTTC.

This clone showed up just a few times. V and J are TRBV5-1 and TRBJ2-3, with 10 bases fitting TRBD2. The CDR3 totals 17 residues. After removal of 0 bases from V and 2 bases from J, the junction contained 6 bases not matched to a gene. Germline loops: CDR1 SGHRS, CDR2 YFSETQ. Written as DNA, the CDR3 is TGCGCCAGCAGCTTGGCTAGCGGGGGAAGGGACACAGATACGCAGTATTTT. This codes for CASSLASGGRDTDTQYF. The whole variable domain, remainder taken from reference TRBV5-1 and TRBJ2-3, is KAGVTQTPRYLIKTRGQQVTLSCSPISGHRSVSWYQQTPGQGLQFLFEYFSETQRNKGNFPGRFSGRQFSNSRSEMNVSTLELGDSALYLCASSLASGGRDTDTQYFGPGTRLTVL.

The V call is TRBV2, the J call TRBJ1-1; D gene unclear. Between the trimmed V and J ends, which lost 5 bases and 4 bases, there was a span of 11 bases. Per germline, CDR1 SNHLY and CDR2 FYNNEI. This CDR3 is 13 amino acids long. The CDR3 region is CASSNDIITEAFF. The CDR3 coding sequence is TGTGCCAGCAGTAATGACATTATCACTGAAGCTTTCTTT.

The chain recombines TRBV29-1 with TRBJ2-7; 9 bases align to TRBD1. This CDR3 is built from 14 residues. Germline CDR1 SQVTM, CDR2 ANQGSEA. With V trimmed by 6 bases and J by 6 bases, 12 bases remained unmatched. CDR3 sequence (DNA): TGCAGCGTACCGGGGGACAGGGTATGGGGCGAGCAGTACTTC. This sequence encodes CSVPGDRVWGEQYF.

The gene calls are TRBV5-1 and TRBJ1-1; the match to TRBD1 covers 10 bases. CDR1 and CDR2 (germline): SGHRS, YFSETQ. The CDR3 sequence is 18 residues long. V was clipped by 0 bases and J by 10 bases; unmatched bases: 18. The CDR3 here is CASSLGGTETGGSLGAFF. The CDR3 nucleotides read TGCGCCAGCAGCTTGGGGGGGACCGAGACAGGGGGCTCACTTGGAGCTTTCTTT.

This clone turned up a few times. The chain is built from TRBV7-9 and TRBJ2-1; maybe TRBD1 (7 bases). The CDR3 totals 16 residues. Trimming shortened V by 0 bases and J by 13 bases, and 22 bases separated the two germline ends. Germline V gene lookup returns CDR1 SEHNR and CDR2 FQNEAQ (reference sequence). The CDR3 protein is CASSLAGSRRGVTQFF. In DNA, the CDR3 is TGTGCCAGCAGCTTAGCTGGGTCTCGCAGGGGGGTGACTCAGTTCTTC.

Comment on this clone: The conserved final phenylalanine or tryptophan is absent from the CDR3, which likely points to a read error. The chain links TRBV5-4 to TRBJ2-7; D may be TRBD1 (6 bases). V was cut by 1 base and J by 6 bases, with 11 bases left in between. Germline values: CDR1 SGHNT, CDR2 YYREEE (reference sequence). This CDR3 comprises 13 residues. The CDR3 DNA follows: TGTGCCAGCAGCTTGTGGGGGCAGGCCGAGCAGTACCTC. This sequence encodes CASSLWGQAEQYL.

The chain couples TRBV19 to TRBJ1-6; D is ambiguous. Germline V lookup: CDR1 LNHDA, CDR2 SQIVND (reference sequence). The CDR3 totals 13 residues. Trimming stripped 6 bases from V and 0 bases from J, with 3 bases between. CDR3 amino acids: CASSISYNSPLHF. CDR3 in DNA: TGTGCCAGTAGCATCTCCTATAATTCACCCCTCCACTTT.

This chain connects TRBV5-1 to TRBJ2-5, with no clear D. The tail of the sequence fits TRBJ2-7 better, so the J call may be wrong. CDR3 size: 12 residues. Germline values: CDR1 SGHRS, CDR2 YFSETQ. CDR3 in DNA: TGCGCCAGCAGCTTGGGCGGCTACGAGCAGTACTTC. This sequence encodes CASSLGGYEQYF.

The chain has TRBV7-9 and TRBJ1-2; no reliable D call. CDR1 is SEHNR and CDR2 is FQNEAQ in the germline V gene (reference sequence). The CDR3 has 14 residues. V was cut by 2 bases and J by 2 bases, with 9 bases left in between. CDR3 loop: CASSLSPGNYGYTF. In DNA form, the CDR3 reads TGTGCCAGCAGCTTATCGCCAGGAAACTATGGCTACACCTTC.

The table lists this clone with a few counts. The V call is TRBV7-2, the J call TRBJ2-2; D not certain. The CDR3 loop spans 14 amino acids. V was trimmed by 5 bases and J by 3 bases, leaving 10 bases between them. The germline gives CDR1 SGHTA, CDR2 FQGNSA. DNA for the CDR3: TGTGCCAGCAGCATACAACCCTACACCGGGGAGCTGTTTTTT. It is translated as CASSIQPYTGELFF.

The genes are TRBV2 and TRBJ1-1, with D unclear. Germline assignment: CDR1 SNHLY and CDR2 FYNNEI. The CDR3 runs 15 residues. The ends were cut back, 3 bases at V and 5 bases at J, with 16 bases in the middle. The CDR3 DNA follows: TGTGCCAGCAGTGACGAGGCCTTCTATTGGACTGAAGCTTTCTTT. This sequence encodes CASSDEAFYWTEAFF.

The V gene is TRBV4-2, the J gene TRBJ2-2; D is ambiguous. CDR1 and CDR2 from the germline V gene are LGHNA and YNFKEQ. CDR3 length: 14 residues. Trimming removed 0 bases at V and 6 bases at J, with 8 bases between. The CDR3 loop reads CASSQDHGAGELFF. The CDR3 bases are TGTGCCAGCAGCCAAGATCATGGAGCCGGGGAGCTGTTTTTT.

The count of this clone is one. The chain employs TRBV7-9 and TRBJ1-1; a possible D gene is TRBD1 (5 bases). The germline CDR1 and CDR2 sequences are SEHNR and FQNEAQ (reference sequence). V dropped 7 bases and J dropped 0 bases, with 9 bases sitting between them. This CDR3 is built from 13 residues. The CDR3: CASTGLMNTEAFF. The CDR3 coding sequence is TGTGCCAGCACAGGGTTGATGAACACTGAAGCTTTCTTT.

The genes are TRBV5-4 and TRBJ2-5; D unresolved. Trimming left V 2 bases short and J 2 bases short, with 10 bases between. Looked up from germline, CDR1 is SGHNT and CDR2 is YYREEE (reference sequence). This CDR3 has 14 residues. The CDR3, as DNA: TGTGCCAGCAGCTTACCAGGTCCTCAAGAGACCCAGTACTTC. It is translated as CASSLPGPQETQYF.

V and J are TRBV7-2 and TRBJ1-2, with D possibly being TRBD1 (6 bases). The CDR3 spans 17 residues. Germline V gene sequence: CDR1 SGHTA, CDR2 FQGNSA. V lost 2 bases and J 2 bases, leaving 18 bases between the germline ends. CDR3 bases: TGTGCCAGCAGCTTATCGCTTCGGGGGGCCCTCAACTATGGCTACACCTTC. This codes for CASSLSLRGALNYGYTF.

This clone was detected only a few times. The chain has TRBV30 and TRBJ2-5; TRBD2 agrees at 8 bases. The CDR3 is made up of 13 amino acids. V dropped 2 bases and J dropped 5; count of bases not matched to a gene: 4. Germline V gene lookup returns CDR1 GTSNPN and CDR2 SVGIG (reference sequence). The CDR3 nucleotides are TGTGCCTGGAGTATAGCGGGATATGAGACCCAGTACTTC. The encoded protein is CAWSIAGYETQYF.

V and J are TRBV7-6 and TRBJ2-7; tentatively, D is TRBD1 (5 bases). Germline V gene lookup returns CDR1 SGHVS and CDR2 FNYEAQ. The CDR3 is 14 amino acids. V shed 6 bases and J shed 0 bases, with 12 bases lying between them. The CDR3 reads CASSTGPSSYEQYF. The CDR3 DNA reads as TGTGCCAGCAGTACAGGCCCCAGCTCCTACGAGCAGTACTTC.

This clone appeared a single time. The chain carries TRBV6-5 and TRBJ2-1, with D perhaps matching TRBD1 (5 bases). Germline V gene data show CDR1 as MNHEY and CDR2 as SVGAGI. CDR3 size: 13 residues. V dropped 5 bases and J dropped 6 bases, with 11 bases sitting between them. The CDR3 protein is CASSLWGGNEQFF. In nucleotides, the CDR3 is TGTGCCAGCAGTCTCTGGGGCGGCAATGAGCAGTTCTTC.

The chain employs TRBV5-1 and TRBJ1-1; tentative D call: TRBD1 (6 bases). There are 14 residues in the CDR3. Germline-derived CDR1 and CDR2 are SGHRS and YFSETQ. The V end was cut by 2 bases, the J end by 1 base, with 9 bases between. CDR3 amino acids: CASSFRTANTEAFF. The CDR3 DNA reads TGCGCCAGCAGCTTTCGGACAGCGAACACTGAAGCTTTCTTT. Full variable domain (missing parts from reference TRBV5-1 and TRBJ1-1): KAGVTQTPRYLIKTRGQQVTLSCSPISGHRSVSWYQQTPGQGLQFLFEYFSETQRNKGNFPGRFSGRQFSNSRSEMNVSTLELGDSALYLCASSFRTANTEAFFGQGTRLTVV.

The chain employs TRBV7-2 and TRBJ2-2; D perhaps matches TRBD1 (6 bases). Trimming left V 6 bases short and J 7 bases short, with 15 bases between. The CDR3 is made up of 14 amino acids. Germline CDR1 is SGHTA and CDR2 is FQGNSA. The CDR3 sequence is CASRPQTGDGELFF. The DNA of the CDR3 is TGTGCCAGCAGACCCCAGACAGGAGACGGGGAGCTGTTTTTT.

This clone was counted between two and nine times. In DNA form, the CDR3 reads TGTGCCAGCAGTTACTCTTGGACAGACGAAAAACTGTTTTTT. Encoded protein: CASSYSWTDEKLFF. The chain has TRBV6-5 and TRBJ1-4, with D tentatively TRBD1 (6 bases). The CDR3 spans 14 residues. The V gene lost 0 bases and the J gene lost 8 bases, with 10 bases spanning the gap. Germline values: CDR1 MNHEY, CDR2 SVGAGI.

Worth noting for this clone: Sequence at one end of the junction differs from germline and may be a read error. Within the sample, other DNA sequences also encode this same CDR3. The CDR3: CASSVELNYGYTF. Here the CDR3 DNA reads TGCGCCAGCAGTGTAGAGCTGAACTACGGCTACACCTTC. The chain employs TRBV10-2 and TRBJ1-2; no reliable D call. The CDR3 has 13 amino acids. Germline CDR1 WSHSY, CDR2 SAAADI.

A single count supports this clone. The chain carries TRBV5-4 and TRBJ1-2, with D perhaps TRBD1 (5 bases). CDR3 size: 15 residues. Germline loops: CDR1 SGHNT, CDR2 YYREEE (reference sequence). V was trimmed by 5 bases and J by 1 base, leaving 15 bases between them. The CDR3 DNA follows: TGTGCCAGCAGTATCGGGGGGACGGGTAACTATGGCTACACCTTC. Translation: CASSIGGTGNYGYTF.

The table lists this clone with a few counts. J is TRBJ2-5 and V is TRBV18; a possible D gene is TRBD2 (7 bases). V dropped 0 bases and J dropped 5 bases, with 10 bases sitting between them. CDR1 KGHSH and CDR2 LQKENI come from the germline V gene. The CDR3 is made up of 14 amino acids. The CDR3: CASSPPGGRETQYF. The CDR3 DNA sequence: TGTGCCAGCTCACCACCGGGGGGGCGCGAGACCCAGTACTTC.

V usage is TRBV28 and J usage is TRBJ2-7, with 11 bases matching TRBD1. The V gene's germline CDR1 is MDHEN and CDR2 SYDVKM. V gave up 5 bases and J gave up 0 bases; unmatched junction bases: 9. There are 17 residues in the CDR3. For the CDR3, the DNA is TGTGCCAGCAGTCTCCTCCCGGGACAGGGGGTCTCCTACGAGCAGTACTTC. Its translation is CASSLLPGQGVSYEQYF.